The T cell receptor (beta chain) under discussion was sequenced for a study of shared clonotypes between healthy human individuals. Study-level information: A few men and a couple of women, aged 18 to 49, were donors. Study results and limitations: Investigators collected only blood, and repertoires in tissues likely differ.

Concerning this clone: The antigen is undetermined.

V was pared by 1 base and J by 7 bases, with 13 bases between. Germline values: CDR1 SGHDN, CDR2 FVKESK. The CDR3 length is 14 residues. This table comes from immunoSEQ multiplex PCR, and its TCRdb copy is limited to in-frame clones, with some not included. The sample holds some 1 million clones, about 70% seen once. Caucasian adults living in Nashville, Tennessee, provided all samples. The chain uses TRBV14 and TRBJ2-5; no definite D call. The TCR sequence derives from a man aged 18-30 years in good health. The source material was memory CD4+ T cells sorted from blood. Stated subset: CD45RA-negative fraction. CDR3 coding DNA: TGTGCCAGCAGCCAAGCAACGGGCTTCGGGACCCAGTACTTC. This gives the protein CASSQATGFGTQYF.